Listed below are T cell receptor beta chains from one sample, sequenced in a study of shared clonotypes between healthy human individuals. The assay was immunoSEQ multiplex PCR, and TCRdb's table has in-frame clones only and misses some. The repertoire consists of over a million clones, with roughly 95% occurring once and the leading ten covering 1% to 1.5%. The sequenced material came from naive CD4+ T cells sorted from blood. The origin of the receptors is a man aged 25 to 45 in good health. Both conserved end residues are trimmed from each CDR3. A D gene is named only where the DNA matches it firmly. Clone size is stated in some rows and not others, as once, few, many or a class when expanded.

length	V	D	size	CDR3
10	TRBV6-1	NA	NA	ASSYSRAEQY
12	TRBV5-1	TRBD2	NA	ASSGNSGRGEQY
11	TRBV18	TRBD1	NA	ASSPRTGDIQY
15	TRBV18	NA	NA	ASSPMWGRLTGNEQF
13	TRBV6-6	TRBD1	NA	ASSYSGQGTGELF
12	TRBV18	NA	NA	ASSPADDPHGYT
14	TRBV18	TRBD1	NA	ASSPQQGSSGNTIY
12	TRBV28	NA	few	ASRIQGRGETQY
10	TRBV10-1	NA	NA	ASSETGSDAF
11	TRBV6-5	NA	NA	ASSYQGQGEQY
12	TRBV5-4	TRBD1	NA	ASSSRQGTYEQY
11	TRBV5-4	TRBD2	NA	ASSASGQETQY
12	TRBV7-3	TRBD2	once	ASSPTGTSYEQY
14	TRBV7-9	NA	NA	ASSLDRTALQETQY
13	TRBV18	NA	NA	ASSQSTGLSYEQY
13	TRBV5-1	TRBD1	NA	ASINRQGANTEAF
14	TRBV7-2	NA	NA	ASSLDVGSGRETQY
17	TRBV7-8	TRBD2	NA	ASSPRVAGPHRDQETQY
14	TRBV28	NA	NA	ASSFAFGIDQETQY
14	TRBV5-1	TRBD2	NA	ASSQGLAGAPYEQY
13	TRBV5-6	NA	NA	ASSSPFDPTDTQY
11	TRBV29-1	NA	NA	SVISTRYNEQF